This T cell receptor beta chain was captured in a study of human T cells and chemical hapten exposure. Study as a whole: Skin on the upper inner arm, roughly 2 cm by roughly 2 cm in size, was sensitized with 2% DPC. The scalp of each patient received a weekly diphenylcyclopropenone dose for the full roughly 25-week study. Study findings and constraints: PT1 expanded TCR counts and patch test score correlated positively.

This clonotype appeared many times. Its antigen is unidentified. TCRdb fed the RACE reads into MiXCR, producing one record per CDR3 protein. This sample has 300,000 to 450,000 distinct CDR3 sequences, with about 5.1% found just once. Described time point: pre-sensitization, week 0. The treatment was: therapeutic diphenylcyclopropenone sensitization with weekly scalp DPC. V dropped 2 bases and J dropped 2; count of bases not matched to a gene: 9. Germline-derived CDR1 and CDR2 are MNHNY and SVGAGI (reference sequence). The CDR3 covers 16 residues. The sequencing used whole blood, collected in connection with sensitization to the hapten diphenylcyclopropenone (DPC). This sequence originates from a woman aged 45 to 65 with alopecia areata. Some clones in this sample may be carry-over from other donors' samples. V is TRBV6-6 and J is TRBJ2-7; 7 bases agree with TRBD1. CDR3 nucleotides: TGTGCCAGCAGTTACCCCCGGGACAGAAGGCCCTACGAGCAGTACTTC. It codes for CASSYPRDRRPYEQYF.